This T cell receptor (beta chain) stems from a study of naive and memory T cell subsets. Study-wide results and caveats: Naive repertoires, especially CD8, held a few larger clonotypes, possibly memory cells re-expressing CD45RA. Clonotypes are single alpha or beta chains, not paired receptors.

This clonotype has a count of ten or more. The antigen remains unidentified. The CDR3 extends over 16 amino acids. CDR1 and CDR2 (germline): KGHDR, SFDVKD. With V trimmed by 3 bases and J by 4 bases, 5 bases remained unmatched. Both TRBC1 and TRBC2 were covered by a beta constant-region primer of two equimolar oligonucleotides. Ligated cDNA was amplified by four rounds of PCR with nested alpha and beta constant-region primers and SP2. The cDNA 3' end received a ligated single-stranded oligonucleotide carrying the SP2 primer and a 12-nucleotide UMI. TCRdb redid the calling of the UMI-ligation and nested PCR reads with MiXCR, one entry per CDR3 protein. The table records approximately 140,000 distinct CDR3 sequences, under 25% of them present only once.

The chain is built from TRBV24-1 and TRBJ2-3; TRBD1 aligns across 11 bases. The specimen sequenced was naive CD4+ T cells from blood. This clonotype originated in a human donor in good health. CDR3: CATSDPGQGGPDTQYF. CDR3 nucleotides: TGTGCCACCAGTGATCCGGGACAGGGGGGCCCAGATACGCAGTATTTT.